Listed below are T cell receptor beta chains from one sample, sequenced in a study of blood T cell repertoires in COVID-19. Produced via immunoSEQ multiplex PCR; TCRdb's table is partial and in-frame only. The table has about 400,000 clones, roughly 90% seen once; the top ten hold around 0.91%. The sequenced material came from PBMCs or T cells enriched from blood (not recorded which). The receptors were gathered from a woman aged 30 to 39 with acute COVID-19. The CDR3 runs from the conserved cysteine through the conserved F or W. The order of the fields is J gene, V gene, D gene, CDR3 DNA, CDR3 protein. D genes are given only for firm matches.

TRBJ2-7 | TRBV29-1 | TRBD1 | TGCAGCGTTACGACAGGGTCCTACGAGCAGTACTTC | CSVTTGSYEQYF
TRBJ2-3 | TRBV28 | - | TGTGCCAGCAGCCCAGGGGTTGGTTCGCAGTATTTT | CASSPGVGSQYF
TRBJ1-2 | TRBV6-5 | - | TGTGCCAGCAGCCAGGCAGAGCGGTCCTACTATGGCTACACCTTC | CASSQAERSYYGYTF
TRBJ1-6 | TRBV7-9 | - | TGTGCCAGCAGCCGTATACCTAATAATTCACCCCTCCACTTT | CASSRIPNNSPLHF
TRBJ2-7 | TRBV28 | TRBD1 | TGTGCCAGCAGTTTAAGGACAGGTGTGGGGATAGGTTTCGAGCAGTACTTC | CASSLRTGVGIGFEQYF
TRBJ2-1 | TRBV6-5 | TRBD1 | TGTGCCAGCAGGCCAGGGGGCCTTTACAATGAGCAGTTCTTC | CASRPGGLYNEQFF
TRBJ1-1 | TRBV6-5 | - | TGTGCCAGCAGTTGGGGCCTGAACACTGAAGCTTTCTTT | CASSWGLNTEAFF
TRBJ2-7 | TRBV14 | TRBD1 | TGTGCCAGCAGCCAAATGTCCCCCGGGACAGCCGAGCAGTACTTC | CASSQMSPGTAEQYF
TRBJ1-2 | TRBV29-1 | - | TGCAGCGCCACAATTACACAGGGTAACTATGGCTACACCTTC | CSATITQGNYGYTF
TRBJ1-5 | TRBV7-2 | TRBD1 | TGTGCCAGCAGCTTTTCCGGGACAGACCCTAGCAATCAGCCCCAGCATTTT | CASSFSGTDPSNQPQHF
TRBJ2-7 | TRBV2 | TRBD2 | TGTGCCAGCCGGGGGGGCGGGGGAGAGCAGTACTTC | CASRGGGGEQYF
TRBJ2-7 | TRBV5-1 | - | TGCGCCAGCAGGAGGGACAACTCCTACGAGCAGTACTTC | CASRRDNSYEQYF
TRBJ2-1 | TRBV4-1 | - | TGCGCCAGCAGCCTACCGGGACTCTACAATGAGCAGTTCTTC | CASSLPGLYNEQFF
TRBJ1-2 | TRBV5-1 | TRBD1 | TGCGCCAGCAGCCGTATACAGGGGGCCCAGGACTATGGCTACACCTTC | CASSRIQGAQDYGYTF
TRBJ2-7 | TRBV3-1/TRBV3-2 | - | TGTGCCAGCAGCCTCCTAAGGACAGCGGGAAACTACGAGCAGTACTTC | CASSLLRTAGNYEQYF